This T cell receptor (beta chain) was observed in a study of human T cells and chemical hapten exposure. At the level of the study: On around 2 cm by around 2 cm of upper inner arm skin, sensitization was performed with 2% DPC. The study's findings and limits: Expanded TCRs formed significantly more large CDR3 similarity clusters than controls.

TCRdb redid the calling of the RACE reads with MiXCR, one entry per CDR3 protein. The sample has more than 55,000 distinct CDR3 sequences; around 10% are singletons. After removal of 4 bases from V and 6 bases from J, the junction contained 10 bases not matched to a gene. Germline V gene sequence: CDR1 SEHNR, CDR2 FQNEAQ (reference sequence). The length of the CDR3 is 18 residues. The time point: pre-sensitization, week 0. Treatment reported: therapeutic diphenylcyclopropenone sensitization with weekly scalp DPC. The sample holds many counts of this clonotype. No antigen is known for it. Sequencing used whole blood, obtained in connection with sensitization to the hapten diphenylcyclopropenone (DPC). The chain carries TRBV7-9 and TRBJ2-1, with 15 bases lining up with TRBD2. The sequence was collected from a man between 35 and 55 years old with alopecia areata. Some clones in this sample may be carry-over from other donors' samples. The CDR3 sequence is CASSSGRTSGRAFNEQFF. CDR3 DNA sequence: TGTGCCAGCAGCTCGGGGCGGACTAGCGGGAGGGCCTTCAATGAGCAGTTCTTC.